What follows is one T cell receptor beta chain and its context. TCRdb keeps only in-frame clones here, not all; method: immunoSEQ multiplex PCR. The sample has some 290,000 clones, 85% to 90% seen once; the top ten hold roughly 12%. The V end lost 2 bases, the J end lost 14 bases, and 15 bases lay between the germline ends. Germline-derived CDR1 and CDR2 are SGHTA and FQGNSA. The CDR3 is 12 amino acids. The data were taken from a study of blood T cell repertoires in COVID-19. The wider study: Sites across the United States, Italy and Spain contributed samples from acute and convalescent COVID-19. T cells, B-cell-depleted T cells, or PBMCs provided the cDNA or gDNA that served as material.

This sequence joins TRBV7-2 and TRBJ2-5; a weak D match, TRBD1 (5 bases). Sequencing input: peripheral blood. The clonotype was recovered from a woman in her thirties with COVID-19, enrolled during active disease. CDR3 protein: CASSLSRLGVYF. DNA for the CDR3: TGTGCCAGCAGCTTATCCCGGTTAGGGGTATACTTC.